Listed below are T cell receptor beta chains from one sample, sequenced in a study of blood T cells in healthy people across ages. TCRdb independently ran MiXCR on the 5' RACE reads; one entry per CDR3 protein. This table holds some 1.5 million distinct CDR3 sequences, under 30% found once. What was sequenced was blood. The receptors shown here come from a woman aged 25 to 39 in good health. CDR3s include the opening cysteine and the closing phenylalanine or tryptophan. Fields, in order: V gene, J gene, CDR3 protein.

>TRBV4-3|TRBJ2-1
CASSHPSGGHNEQFF
>TRBV11-2|TRBJ2-1
CVSSLPWREGRSYNEQFF
>TRBV7-7|TRBJ2-7
CASSLEGGGGHEQYF
>TRBV5-1|TRBJ2-1
CASSSLGLAGVSNEQFF
>TRBV25-1|TRBJ1-5
CASSGGQRRDYSNQPQHF
>TRBV5-1|TRBJ1-1
CASSPWTGRTEAFF
>TRBV4-1|TRBJ1-2
CASSYDRGFLYGYTF
>TRBV12-3/TRBV12-4|TRBJ2-1
CASSSYLRDTEQFF
>TRBV4-1|TRBJ2-2
CASSQVPGESTGELFF
>TRBV20-1|TRBJ2-1
CSARDLDRTDGSSYNEQFF
>TRBV27|TRBJ2-1
CASSPLAGGENEQFF
>TRBV7-9|TRBJ2-7
CASSLGTRREGEQYF
>TRBV28|TRBJ1-4
CASSFVVGGNNEKLFF
>TRBV3-1|TRBJ1-1
CASSPRTRDTFIGAEAFF
>TRBV28|TRBJ1-2
CASTPLMLGYYGYTF
>TRBV7-2|TRBJ1-6
CASSLQGTSSYNSPLHF
>TRBV7-2|TRBJ2-3
CASSEREGQIRNTQYF
>TRBV15|TRBJ1-2
CATSGGAGYGYTF
>TRBV3-1|TRBJ2-7
CASSQLIAGGHEQYF
>TRBV12-3/TRBV12-4|TRBJ2-3
CASSLGSVGSTDTQYF
>TRBV12-3/TRBV12-4|TRBJ2-7
CASSFAGASYEQYF
>TRBV7-9|TRBJ2-7
CASSSDTGNEQYF
>TRBV29-1|TRBJ1-2
CSVYRVYGYTF
>TRBV24-1|TRBJ2-1
CATSKTGGGPNEQFF
>TRBV12-3/TRBV12-4|TRBJ2-1
CAEGGTGGSRSYNEQFF